Below are 32 T cell receptor beta chains sequenced from a single sample in a study of blood T cell repertoires in COVID-19. Clones were sequenced by immunoSEQ multiplex PCR, and TCRdb holds only the in-frame ones, with some missing. The sample yields fewer than 55,000 clones, 84% seen once. Source material: peripheral blood. Receptors originate from a man between 45 and 60 years old with acute or convalescent COVID-19.

The CDR3 reads CASSLSGYEQYF. The CDR3 nucleotides read TGTGCCAGCAGCTTATCCGGGTACGAGCAGTACTTC. This chain links TRBV7-9 with TRBJ2-7, with unresolved D. CDR3 size: 12 residues. Germline loops: CDR1 SEHNR, CDR2 FQNEAQ (reference sequence). V lost 2 bases to trimming and J lost 4 bases, with 6 bases between them.

The rearrangement uses TRBV4-1 and TRBJ1-6; maybe TRBD1 (5 bases). The V and J ends lost 4 bases and 7 bases respectively, with 23 bases between them. The germline CDR1 and CDR2 sequences are MGHRA and YSYEKL. This CDR3 spans 18 amino acids. CDR3 DNA sequence: TGCGCCAGCAGCCCTCAGGTGGCGGGGGGTACCGCGAATTCACCCCTCCACTTT. Protein product: CASSPQVAGGTANSPLHF.

The sample holds a few counts of this clone. CDR3 amino acids: CATSGQTLSNQPQHF. The CDR3 DNA is TGTGCCACCTCCGGACAGACACTTAGCAATCAGCCCCAGCATTTT. This rearrangement joins TRBV7-2 to TRBJ1-5; tentative D call: TRBD1 (6 bases). The germline V and J ends were trimmed by 10 bases and 0 bases, with 16 bases remaining between them. The germline gives CDR1 SGHTA, CDR2 FQGNSA. The CDR3 consists of 15 residues.

The J gene is TRBJ2-7, the V gene TRBV5-1; 7 bases map to TRBD1. There are 15 residues in the CDR3. CDR1 and CDR2 (germline): SGHRS, YFSETQ. J lost 6 bases, V lost 2 bases, and 11 bases had no gene match. The CDR3 here is CASSFHRGLKPEQYF. CDR3 in DNA: TGCGCCAGCAGCTTTCACAGGGGCCTCAAACCCGAGCAGTACTTC.

The V call is TRBV3-1 (or the pseudogene TRBV3-2), the J call TRBJ2-7; 12 bases fit TRBD2. The CDR3 runs 17 residues. Per the germline V gene, CDR1 is LGHDT and CDR2 is YNNKEL (reference sequence). After removal of 3 bases from V and 0 bases from J, the junction contained 6 bases not matched to a gene. CDR3 protein: CASSHVGLAGYSYEQYF. CDR3 bases: TGTGCCAGCAGCCATGTCGGACTAGCGGGGTACTCCTACGAGCAGTACTTC.

This rearrangement joins TRBV10-2 to TRBJ1-3; a weak D match, TRBD1 (6 bases). The CDR3 is 15 amino acids. Germline V gives CDR1 WSHSY, CDR2 SAAADI. Trimming took off 4 bases at V and 0 bases at J, with 10 bases between the two ends. This CDR3 reads CASSVGARSGNTIYF. CDR3 sequence (DNA): TGCGCCAGCAGTGTGGGGGCCCGCTCTGGAAACACCATATATTTT.

This clone appeared a single time. The chain has TRBV6-4 and TRBJ2-2, with D perhaps TRBD1 (5 bases). Germline loops: CDR1 MRHNA, CDR2 SNTAGT. This CDR3 is built from 17 residues. Trimming left V 5 bases short and J 2 bases short, with 18 bases between. The CDR3 protein is CASSPPGWQGNTGELFF. The CDR3 nucleotides read TGTGCCAGCAGTCCTCCTGGGTGGCAGGGAAACACCGGGGAGCTGTTTTTT.

The genes are TRBV6-4 and TRBJ1-2, with D uncertain. This CDR3 contains 15 residues. Germline CDR1 reads MRHNA; CDR2 reads SNTAGT. Trimming cost V 4 bases and J 5 bases, with 17 bases left between them. CDR3 coding DNA: TGTGCCAGCAGTGCTGACGCAGGATCGGGATATGGCTACACCTTC. This translates into CASSADAGSGYGYTF.

The V call is TRBV5-6, the J call TRBJ2-3; maybe TRBD2 (5 bases). Looked up from germline, CDR1 is SGHDT and CDR2 is YYEEEE. V was trimmed by 1 base and J by 0 bases, leaving 9 bases between them. This CDR3 has 15 amino acids. CDR3 region: CASSLRSGSTDTQYF. The CDR3 nucleotides are TGTGCCAGCAGCTTGCGGTCGGGGAGCACAGATACGCAGTATTTT.

This clone was recorded a few times. The chain links TRBV7-9 to TRBJ1-2, with 9 bases fitting TRBD1. Germline CDR1 SEHNR, CDR2 FQNEAQ (reference sequence). With 5 bases clipped from V and 3 bases from J, the junction kept 4 bases outside the gene matches. This CDR3 is 14 amino acids long. The CDR3 reads CASSDRGSDYGYTF. CDR3 sequence (DNA): TGTGCCAGCAGCGACAGGGGGTCGGACTATGGCTACACCTTC.

The chain employs TRBV11-2 and TRBJ1-1; D is uncertain. V lost 7 bases to trimming and J lost 0 bases, with 9 bases between them. This CDR3 contains 13 residues. Germline CDR1 and CDR2: SGHAT and FQNNGV. DNA for the CDR3: TGTGCCAGCACCGCTAACCTGAACACTGAAGCTTTCTTT. Protein product: CASTANLNTEAFF.

The chain employs TRBV6-2 or TRBV6-3 and TRBJ2-7; 7 bases match TRBD2. The CDR3 has 16 residues. Germline lookup yields CDR1 MNHEY and CDR2 SVGEGT. V lost 0 bases to trimming and J lost 4 bases; unmatched junction nucleotides: 9. The DNA of the CDR3 is TGTGCCAGCAGTTACTCAGGCGGGACTACGTCGTACGAGCAGTACTTC. This sequence encodes CASSYSGGTTSYEQYF.

This chain uses TRBV5-1 with TRBJ2-3; D may be TRBD2 (5 bases). The V and J ends lost 5 bases and 5 bases respectively, with 12 bases between them. Germline V gene sequence: CDR1 SGHRS, CDR2 YFSETQ. This CDR3 region has 13 residues. In nucleotides, the CDR3 is TGCGCCAGCAGACAAGGCCGGGGAGATACGCAGTATTTT. It codes for CASRQGRGDTQYF.

The sample holds one count of this clone. The chain employs TRBV10-3 and TRBJ2-5, with a weak D call TRBD2 (5 bases). Germline assignment: CDR1 ENHRY and CDR2 SYGVKD. This CDR3 has 14 residues. V lost 7 bases and J 3 bases, leaving 15 bases between the germline ends. As DNA, the CDR3 is TGTGCCATCAAGGGCTCCAGCGGTAAAGAGACCCAGTACTTC. Translated: CAIKGSSGKETQYF.

The chain links TRBV18 to TRBJ2-5; tentatively, D is TRBD1 (6 bases). Trimming took off 6 bases at V and 5 bases at J, with 28 bases between the two ends. In germline, CDR1 is KGHSH, CDR2 LQKENI. This CDR3 region has 18 residues. CDR3 DNA: TGTGCCAGCTCCGCTATTTCCTCGACAGGCCAATCTACTGAGACCCAGTACTTC. Its translation: CASSAISSTGQSTETQYF.

The V and J genes are TRBV25-1 and TRBJ2-7; 11 bases fit TRBD1. The CDR3 length is 15 residues. Trimming took 6 bases from V and 6 from J; bases not matched to a gene: 10. Germline CDR1 reads MGHDK; CDR2 reads SYGVNS. The CDR3 bases are TGTGCCAGCAGAGGTCCCGGACAGGGGGCCCGCGAGCAGTACTTC. Translating gives CASRGPGQGAREQYF.

This clone showed up just once. Other nucleotide sequences in the sample specify the same CDR3. V usage is TRBV15 and J usage is TRBJ2-7; TRBD2 is a possible D gene (5 bases). V was pared by 1 base and J by 1 base, with 8 bases between. This CDR3 has 14 residues. The germline V gene has CDR1 LNHNV and CDR2 YYDKDF (reference sequence). In DNA, the CDR3 is TGTGCCACCAGCAGAGGAGGGCAGTCCTACGAGCAGTACTTC. This sequence encodes CATSRGGQSYEQYF.

The chain uses TRBV19 and TRBJ1-3; D might be TRBD1 (6 bases). CDR1 and CDR2 from the germline V gene are LNHDA and SQIVND (reference sequence). This CDR3 region has 15 residues. With 6 bases removed from V and 1 base from J, the gap between germline ends came to 13 bases. CDR3 coding DNA: TGTGCCAGTAGAACAAGGGGGGGATCTGGAAACACCATATATTTT. This encodes CASRTRGGSGNTIYF.

This chain connects TRBV5-8 to TRBJ1-5, with a weak D call TRBD1 (5 bases). Germline V lookup: CDR1 SGHTS, CDR2 YDEGEE. The ends were cut back, 4 bases at V and 9 bases at J, with 14 bases in the middle. The CDR3 is 13 residues long. The CDR3 loop reads CASSLGDRRPQHF. The CDR3, as DNA: TGTGCCAGCAGCCTAGGGGATCGACGGCCCCAGCATTTT.

The chain uses TRBV6-2 or TRBV6-3 and TRBJ2-3; tentatively, D is TRBD2 (5 bases). V lost 2 bases, J lost 2 bases, and 8 bases lay in between. Germline-derived CDR1 and CDR2 are MNHEY and SVGEGT. The CDR3 extends over 14 amino acids. For the CDR3, the DNA is TGTGCCAGCAGTTACGGCGGGTACACAGATACGCAGTATTTT. The encoded protein is CASSYGGYTDTQYF.

The chain is built from TRBV3-1 (or the pseudogene TRBV3-2) and TRBJ2-7; D is unclear. V lost 0 bases, J lost 9 bases, and 6 bases lay in between. Germline assignment: CDR1 LGHDT and CDR2 YNNKEL (reference sequence). The CDR3 has 11 amino acids. CDR3 nucleotides: TGTGCCAGCAGCCAAGATCTTCGGCAGTACTTC. Protein: CASSQDLRQYF.

V is TRBV6-5 and J is TRBJ1-1; TRBD1 is a possible D gene (6 bases). V was shortened by 6 bases and J by 4 bases, with 9 bases between the two germline ends. This CDR3 contains 12 residues. Germline V gene lookup returns CDR1 MNHEY and CDR2 SVGAGI. CDR3 sequence reads: CASRRGGTEAFF. The CDR3 region has the DNA TGTGCCAGCAGGAGGGGGGGCACTGAAGCTTTCTTT.

The chain is built from TRBV6-2 or TRBV6-3 and TRBJ1-5, with 7 bases identical to TRBD1. The ends lost 2 bases at V and 5 bases at J; junction bases unmatched: 3. CDR1 is MNHEY, CDR2 SVGEGT, per germline. The CDR3 loop spans 14 amino acids. The CDR3 nucleotides read TGTGCCAGCAGTTACCGACAGGGATATCAGCCCCAGCATTTT. It is translated as CASSYRQGYQPQHF.

The DNA for the CDR3 is TGTGCCAGCAGTTTAGGGCAGGGCACTGAAGCTTTCTTT. Its translation is CASSLGQGTEAFF. The chain is built from TRBV28 and TRBJ1-1, with D perhaps matching TRBD1 (5 bases). Deletions cut 2 bases from V and 4 bases from J, with 8 bases between. From germline, CDR1 is MDHEN and CDR2 SYDVKM. The CDR3 is 13 residues long.

This clone has just a few counts. At one boundary the junction diverges from the germline segment, which might be a read error. This chain connects TRBV28 to TRBJ2-7; 7 nucleotides line up with TRBD2. From germline, CDR1 is MDHEN and CDR2 SYDVKM. This CDR3 region has 12 residues. CDR3 DNA sequence: TGTGCCAGCAGTGGGACTAAATCATTGGGGTCCTTC. Encoded protein: CASSGTKSLGSF. Variable domain in full (rest from reference TRBV28 and TRBJ2-7): DVKVTQSSRYLVKRTGEKVFLECVQDMDHENMFWYRQDPGLGLRLIYFSYDVKMKEKGDIPEGYSVSREKKERFSLILESASTNQTSMYLCASSGTKSLGSFGPGTRLTVT.

The V and J genes are TRBV6-7 and TRBJ1-6, with TRBD1 matching 8 bases. TRBV6-7 is an ORF for which the function is uncertain. The J segment lost 1 base and the V segment lost 6 bases, leaving 8 bases of the junction unmatched. There are 17 residues in the CDR3. CDR3 bases: TGTGCCAGCAGGACCACAGGGGGTGATTCCTATAATTCACCCCTCCACTTT. This translates into CASRTTGGDSYNSPLHF.

Of note for this clone: One junction end does not reproduce the germline sequence, and a read error may be involved. The rearrangement joins TRBV7-9 to TRBJ1-4; TRBD1 is a possible D gene (6 bases). Germline V lookup: CDR1 SEHNR, CDR2 FQNEAQ (reference sequence). There are 13 residues in the CDR3. The CDR3 is CASSLADTGTTLF. The CDR3 bases are TGTGCCAGCAGCTTAGCGGACACCGGGACAACTCTTTTT.

This chain joins TRBV9 and TRBJ1-2; a possible D gene is TRBD1 (5 bases). The CDR3 has 13 amino acids. Per germline, CDR1 SGDLS and CDR2 YYNGEE. Trimming removed 3 bases at V and 4 bases at J, with 10 bases between. The CDR3 loop is CASSGQGSYGYTF. In nucleotides, the CDR3 is TGTGCCAGCAGCGGGCAGGGAAGCTATGGCTACACCTTC.

This sequence joins TRBV28 and TRBJ1-5; D gene unclear. From germline, CDR1 is MDHEN and CDR2 SYDVKM. The V and J ends lost 0 bases and 0 bases respectively, with 12 bases between them. The CDR3 length is 17 residues. CDR3 DNA sequence: TGTGCCAGCAGTTTATGGTTCGTTGAGTATAGCAATCAGCCCCAGCATTTT. Its protein is CASSLWFVEYSNQPQHF.

The chain has TRBV16 and TRBJ1-1; D not resolved. Germline CDR1 KGHSY, CDR2 FQNENV. Between the trimmed V and J ends, which lost 1 base and 4 bases, there was a span of 10 bases. This CDR3 region has 14 residues. The CDR3: CASSQLSGLTEAFF. The CDR3 DNA is TGTGCCAGCAGCCAATTATCAGGACTCACTGAAGCTTTCTTT.

The rearrangement joins TRBV7-2 to TRBJ2-5; 9 bases agree with TRBD1. J gave up 7 bases and V 5 bases, and 8 bases lay outside the gene matches. CDR3 length equals 14 residues. CDR1 and CDR2 (germline): SGHTA, FQGNSA. The CDR3 region is CASSVGQGSSTQYF. CDR3 sequence (DNA): TGTGCCAGCAGCGTTGGACAGGGGTCCTCGACCCAGTACTTC.

V is TRBV24-1 and J is TRBJ2-5; D remains ambiguous. The CDR3 is 14 residues long. Germline V gene sequence: CDR1 KGHDR, CDR2 SFDVKD. The V end lost 1 base, the J end lost 2 bases, and 7 bases lay between the germline ends. The CDR3 region has the DNA TGTGCCACCAGTGATTTCGGCGGACAAGAGACCCAGTACTTC. It translates to CATSDFGGQETQYF.